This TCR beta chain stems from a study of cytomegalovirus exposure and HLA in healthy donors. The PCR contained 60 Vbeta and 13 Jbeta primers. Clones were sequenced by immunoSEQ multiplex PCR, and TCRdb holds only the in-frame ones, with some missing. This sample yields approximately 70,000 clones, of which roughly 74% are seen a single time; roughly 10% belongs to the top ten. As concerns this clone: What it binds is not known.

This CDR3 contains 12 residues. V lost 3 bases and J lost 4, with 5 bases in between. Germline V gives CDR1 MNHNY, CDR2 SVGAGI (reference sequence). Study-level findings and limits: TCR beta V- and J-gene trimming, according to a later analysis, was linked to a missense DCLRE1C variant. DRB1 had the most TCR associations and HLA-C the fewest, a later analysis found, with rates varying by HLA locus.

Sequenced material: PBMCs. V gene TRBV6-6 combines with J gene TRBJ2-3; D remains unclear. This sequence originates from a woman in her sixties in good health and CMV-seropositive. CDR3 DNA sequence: TGTGCCAGCAGTTATTTAGCAGATACGCAGTATTTT. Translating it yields CASSYLADTQYF.